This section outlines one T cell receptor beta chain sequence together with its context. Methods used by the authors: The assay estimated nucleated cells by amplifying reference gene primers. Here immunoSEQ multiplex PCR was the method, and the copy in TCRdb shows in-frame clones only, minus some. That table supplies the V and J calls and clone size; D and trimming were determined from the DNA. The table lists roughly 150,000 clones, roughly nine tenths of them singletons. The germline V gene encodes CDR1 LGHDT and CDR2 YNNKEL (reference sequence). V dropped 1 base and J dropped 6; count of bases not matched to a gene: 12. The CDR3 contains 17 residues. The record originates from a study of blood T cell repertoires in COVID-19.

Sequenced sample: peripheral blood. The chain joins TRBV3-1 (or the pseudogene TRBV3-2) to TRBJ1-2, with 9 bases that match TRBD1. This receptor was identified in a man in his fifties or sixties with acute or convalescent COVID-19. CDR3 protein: CASSQAGQGEARHGYTF. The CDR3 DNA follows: TGTGCCAGCAGCCAAGCGGGACAGGGAGAGGCGCGTCATGGCTACACCTTC.